Following are 24 T cell receptor beta chains from one sample sequenced in a study of beta chain features in type 1 diabetes. Reverse transcription of all isolated RNA meant that expressed TCRB transcripts were sequenced. The repertoire was sequenced with immunoSEQ multiplex PCR; TCRdb's copy has only in-frame clones and lacks some. The sample gives 10,000 to 15,000 clones, approximately 47% of which show up once; 0.98% is in the top ten. Sequencing was performed on stem cell memory CD4+ T cells from blood. All receptors come from a young man in good health.

This clone was observed a few times. V usage is TRBV10-3 and J usage is TRBJ2-2; D might be TRBD1 (8 bases). The CDR3 totals 16 residues. V lost 7 bases, J lost 3 bases, and 18 bases lay in between. Looked up from germline, CDR1 is ENHRY and CDR2 is SYGVKD. The CDR3 here is CAINTDREGDTGELFF. In DNA, the CDR3 is TGTGCCATCAACACGGACAGGGAGGGGGACACCGGGGAGCTGTTTTTT.

The sample holds a few counts of this clone. The V and J genes are TRBV19 and TRBJ2-4, with 7 bases matching TRBD1. J gave up 0 bases and V 10 bases, and 3 bases lay outside the gene matches. Germline lookup yields CDR1 LNHDA and CDR2 SQIVND (reference sequence). The CDR3 covers 13 residues. Here the CDR3 DNA reads TGTGCCACCGCAGGGGGAGCCAAAAACATTCAGTACTTC. This codes for CATAGGAKNIQYF.

The chain links TRBV11-2 to TRBJ2-7; tentative D call: TRBD2 (6 bases). V lost 2 bases and J lost 5, with 7 bases in between. This CDR3 comprises 12 residues. Germline CDR1 and CDR2: SGHAT and FQNNGV. CDR3 in DNA: TGTGCCAGCAGCTTAAGGAGGGACGAGCAGTACTTC. Its protein is CASSLRRDEQYF.

The genes are TRBV7-2 and TRBJ2-1; no firm D call. V was clipped by 1 base and J by 7 bases, with 11 bases between them. Germline CDR1 and CDR2: SGHTA and FQGNSA. The CDR3 is made up of 14 amino acids. In DNA form, the CDR3 reads TGTGCCAGCAGCTTAGGCGGTGGAGCAAATGAGCAGTTCTTC. This translates into CASSLGGGANEQFF.

This clone occurred a few times. The V gene is TRBV5-1, the J gene TRBJ2-2, with D perhaps matching TRBD2 (5 bases). This CDR3 region has 15 residues. Germline V gene data show CDR1 as SGHRS and CDR2 as YFSETQ. With 0 bases removed from V and 0 bases from J, the gap between germline ends came to 6 bases. Here the CDR3 reads CASSLAGTNTGELFF. The CDR3 region has the DNA TGCGCCAGCAGCTTGGCCGGGACGAACACCGGGGAGCTGTTTTTT.

This clone was counted between two and nine times. The chain has TRBV7-3 and TRBJ2-5; D is undetermined. Between the trimmed V and J ends, which lost 5 bases and 1 base, there was a span of 8 bases. CDR1 and CDR2 from the germline V gene are SGHTA and FQGTGA. This CDR3 region has 13 residues. This chain's CDR3 is CASSPNSQETQYF. The CDR3 DNA sequence: TGTGCCAGCAGCCCCAACTCCCAAGAGACCCAGTACTTC.

This clone has a handful of counts. CDR3 amino acids: CAISDRVMDTQYF. CDR3 sequence (DNA): TGTGCCATCAGTGACAGGGTGATGGATACGCAGTATTTT. This sequence joins TRBV10-3 and TRBJ2-3; tentatively, D is TRBD1 (5 bases). V was clipped by 3 bases and J by 6 bases, with 10 bases between them. Germline-derived CDR1 and CDR2 are ENHRY and SYGVKD. The CDR3 length is 13 residues.

The chain has TRBV6-5 and TRBJ2-1; tentatively, D is TRBD1 (6 bases). Trimming took 10 bases from V and 0 from J, leaving 13 bases between them. Germline CDR1 MNHEY, CDR2 SVGAGI. CDR3 length: 14 amino acids. CDR3 loop: CATGRGFSYNEQFF. The CDR3 bases are TGTGCCACTGGAAGGGGGTTCTCCTACAATGAGCAGTTCTTC.

The chain recombines TRBV27 with TRBJ1-5; unclear D gene. V shed 5 bases and J shed 7 bases, with 15 bases lying between them. Germline values: CDR1 MNHEY, CDR2 SMNVEV (reference sequence). The length of the CDR3 is 14 residues. The CDR3 region is CASSITTPGQPQHF. CDR3 DNA: TGTGCCAGCAGTATCACGACACCGGGGCAGCCCCAGCATTTT.

V usage is TRBV4-3 and J usage is TRBJ1-6, with D unresolved. Trimming stripped 0 bases from V and 5 bases from J, with 11 bases between. This CDR3 contains 16 residues. CDR1 and CDR2 (germline): LGHNA, YSLEER. In DNA, the CDR3 is TGCGCCAGCAGCCAAGATGGCGGTACTCATAATTCACCCCTCCACTTT. This gives the protein CASSQDGGTHNSPLHF.

J is TRBJ2-2 and V is TRBV4-3, with D perhaps matching TRBD1 (5 bases). From germline, CDR1 is LGHNA and CDR2 YSLEER. V gave up 4 bases and J gave up 1 base, with 10 bases separating them. The CDR3 runs to 15 residues. The CDR3 DNA follows: TGCGCCAGCAGCCTCAGGGTGTGGAACACCGGGGAGCTGTTTTTT. The encoded protein is CASSLRVWNTGELFF.

The chain is built from TRBV11-2 and TRBJ2-1, with D perhaps matching TRBD2 (6 bases). CDR3 length: 16 residues. Trimming shortened V by 3 bases and J by 4 bases, and 16 bases separated the two germline ends. CDR1 and CDR2 (germline): SGHAT, FQNNGV. CDR3 protein: CASSLYVGGTYNEQFF. The CDR3 DNA follows: TGTGCCAGCAGCTTGTACGTGGGGGGTACGTACAATGAGCAGTTCTTC.

V gene TRBV11-2 combines with J gene TRBJ2-5, with D perhaps matching TRBD2 (7 bases). From germline, CDR1 is SGHAT and CDR2 FQNNGV. V was pared by 1 base and J by 5 bases, with 11 bases between. This CDR3 contains 14 residues. CDR3 sequence: CASSLGGREETQYF. Written as DNA, the CDR3 is TGTGCCAGCAGCTTAGGGGGGCGGGAGGAGACCCAGTACTTC.

The V call is TRBV6-1, the J call TRBJ1-6; 9 positions agree with TRBD1. V shed 2 bases, J shed 6 bases, and the junction held 2 bases outside the gene matches. Germline V lookup: CDR1 MNHNS, CDR2 SASEGT. This CDR3 comprises 15 residues. The DNA of the CDR3 is TGTGCCAGCAGTGAAATGGACAGGGGTAATTCACCCCTCCACTTT. It codes for CASSEMDRGNSPLHF.

The gene calls are TRBV5-1 and TRBJ1-2; D unclear. CDR1 SGHRS and CDR2 YFSETQ come from the germline V gene. This CDR3 has 13 amino acids. V lost 0 bases to trimming and J lost 4 bases, with 7 bases between them. This chain's CDR3 is CASSLGLSYGYTF. The CDR3 nucleotides read TGCGCCAGCAGCTTGGGACTGAGCTATGGCTACACCTTC.

In this sample, this clone turned up a few times. The chain has TRBV5-1 and TRBJ1-1; 8 bases match TRBD1. After removal of 4 bases from V and 8 bases from J, the junction contained 7 bases not matched to a gene. The germline V gene encodes CDR1 SGHRS and CDR2 YFSETQ. The CDR3 runs to 13 residues. CDR3 DNA sequence: TGCGCCAGCAGCCTCTGGACAGGGCGAGAAGCTTTCTTT. This encodes CASSLWTGREAFF.

CDR3 residues: CASSTSYRGYEQYF. The CDR3 DNA reads as TGTGCCAGCAGTACTTCTTACAGGGGCTACGAGCAGTACTTC. The genes are TRBV6-5 and TRBJ2-7; 7 bases are shared with TRBD1. Germline V gives CDR1 MNHEY, CDR2 SVGAGI. Losses at the gene ends were 5 bases for V and 3 bases for J; bases not matched to a gene: 7. The CDR3 spans 14 residues.

The genes are TRBV7-2 and TRBJ1-2; 7 bases align to TRBD1. Trimming cost V 5 bases and J 2 bases; bases outside gene matches: 11. Germline CDR1 and CDR2: SGHTA and FQGNSA. There are 16 residues in the CDR3. CDR3 DNA sequence: TGTGCCAGCAGCCCCGAACCGGGACAGAAGAACTATGGCTACACCTTC. Protein: CASSPEPGQKNYGYTF.

This clone was seen a handful of times. The rearrangement links TRBV19 to TRBJ2-1; 9 bases map to TRBD2. CDR3 length equals 16 residues. Trimming at V came to 3 bases and at J to 4 bases, leaving 7 bases not matched to a gene. Germline loops: CDR1 LNHDA, CDR2 SQIVND (reference sequence). CDR3 amino acids: CASSIQLAGGYNEQFF. Written as DNA, the CDR3 is TGTGCCAGTAGTATTCAACTAGCGGGCGGTTACAATGAGCAGTTCTTC.

The chain is built from TRBV18 and TRBJ2-3; TRBD2 aligns across 8 bases. The V gene end was trimmed by 3 bases and the J gene end by 0 bases; junction bases not matched to a gene: 5. From germline, CDR1 is KGHSH and CDR2 LQKENI. The CDR3 sequence is 16 residues long. This CDR3 is CASSPYLAGSTDTQYF. In DNA, the CDR3 is TGTGCCAGCTCACCTTATCTAGCGGGTAGCACAGATACGCAGTATTTT.

J is TRBJ2-3 and V is TRBV7-7, with TRBD2 matching 11 bases. The CDR3 has 16 residues. Germline trimming cut 5 bases from V and 2 bases from J; bases unmatched to any gene: 6. The V gene's germline CDR1 is SSHAT and CDR2 FNYEAQ (reference sequence). CDR3 in amino acids: CASSPGTSGATDTQYF. As DNA, the CDR3 is TGTGCCAGCAGCCCGGGGACTAGCGGCGCCACAGATACGCAGTATTTT.

The chain couples TRBV2 to TRBJ2-5; possible D gene TRBD2, 6 bases. V lost 3 bases and J 2 bases, leaving 16 bases between the germline ends. The CDR3 consists of 16 residues. Germline assignment: CDR1 SNHLY and CDR2 FYNNEI. The CDR3: CASSEGGERIQETQYF. The CDR3 DNA follows: TGTGCCAGCAGTGAGGGCGGGGAGCGAATTCAAGAGACCCAGTACTTC.

The V gene is TRBV9, the J gene TRBJ2-5, with a possible D match to TRBD1 (6 bases). The DNA end favors TRBJ2-7, so the J call may be wrong. Germline CDR1 SGDLS, CDR2 YYNGEE. The CDR3 runs to 14 residues. The CDR3 is CASSVGHVGYEQYF. CDR3 in DNA: TGTGCCAGCAGCGTGGGACACGTAGGCTACGAGCAGTACTTC.

The chain couples TRBV9 to TRBJ2-1; TRBD2 agrees at 8 bases. This CDR3 comprises 16 residues. Trimming at V came to 0 bases and at J to 2 bases, leaving 4 bases not matched to a gene. Germline V CDR1 and CDR2: SGDLS, YYNGEE. The CDR3 DNA sequence: TGTGCCAGCAGCGTAGAGCGGGGGTCCCCCTACAATGAGCAGTTCTTC. Its translation: CASSVERGSPYNEQFF.